A selection of T cell receptor beta chains follows, all from one sample in a study of blood T cell repertoires in COVID-19. TCRdb's copy holds only in-frame clones and misses some; the assay was immunoSEQ multiplex PCR. The top ten hold 4.5% to 5% of the sample, which has about 110,000 clones, roughly nine tenths seen once. Sequenced: peripheral blood. The receptors originated from a man aged 35-49 years with active or convalescent COVID-19. CDR3s leave out the opening cysteine and the closing phenylalanine or tryptophan.

J	V	CDR3
TRBJ2-1	TRBV5-1	ASKVDGRSLF
TRBJ2-7	TRBV27	ASGGRLRQGYEQY
TRBJ2-3	TRBV6-2/TRBV6-3	ASSYSSSSGTDTQY
TRBJ1-1	TRBV19	ASSMGLITEAF
TRBJ2-1	TRBV30	AWSPLRSGRWTYNEQF
TRBJ1-6	TRBV7-3	ASSPEDRGNSPLH
TRBJ1-5	TRBV4-1	ASSQEGGTYNQPQH
TRBJ2-2	TRBV5-1	ASSFQGPANTGELF
TRBJ1-1	TRBV6-2/TRBV6-3	ASSSLGQGSTEAF
TRBJ2-1	TRBV4-3	ASSQEFGGGEQF
TRBJ1-5	TRBV5-1	ASSPTGVGQPQH
TRBJ1-5	TRBV16	ASSQSHDQPQH
TRBJ1-5	TRBV18	ASSLGEWKQPQH
TRBJ2-1	TRBV15	ATSRVGGGEQF
TRBJ2-1	TRBV24-1	ATSDGPTSGRYNEQF